This TCR beta chain was sequenced during a study of PD-1 blockade in classical Hodgkin lymphoma. Looking at the study overall: Every 2 weeks, patients got 3 mg/kg intravenous nivolumab.

Points from the study as a whole: CD8+ TCR diversity did not rise significantly by C4D1, unlike CD4+. Whoever responded completely had baseline diversity much like that seen in newly diagnosed patients.

Profiling relied on immunoSEQ multiplex PCR, and the TCRdb table lists in-frame clones only, not all of them. The profile covers 30,000 to 35,000 clones, with more than 80% appearing a single time and around 0.21% taken by the ten largest. Germline assignment: CDR1 WSHSY and CDR2 SAAADI. This CDR3 spans 14 amino acids. V lost 0 bases to trimming and J lost 4 bases, with 10 bases between them. Each patient experienced a relapse that followed autologous stem cell transplantation, and brentuximab vedotin exposure varied. With magnetic negative selection, CD4+ T cells were purified from PBMCs that had been thawed. Best outcomes ranged across complete response, partial response and progressive disease. As for this clone: Antigen: not known.

Material: CD4+ T cells from blood, obtained at baseline. The V gene is TRBV10-2, the J gene TRBJ2-7; D is possibly TRBD2 (6 bases). This clonotype was sampled from a human donor with classical Hodgkin lymphoma. For the CDR3, the DNA is TGCGCCAGCAGTGAGTCAAGGGGAGGATACGAGCAGTACTTC. This sequence encodes CASSESRGGYEQYF.